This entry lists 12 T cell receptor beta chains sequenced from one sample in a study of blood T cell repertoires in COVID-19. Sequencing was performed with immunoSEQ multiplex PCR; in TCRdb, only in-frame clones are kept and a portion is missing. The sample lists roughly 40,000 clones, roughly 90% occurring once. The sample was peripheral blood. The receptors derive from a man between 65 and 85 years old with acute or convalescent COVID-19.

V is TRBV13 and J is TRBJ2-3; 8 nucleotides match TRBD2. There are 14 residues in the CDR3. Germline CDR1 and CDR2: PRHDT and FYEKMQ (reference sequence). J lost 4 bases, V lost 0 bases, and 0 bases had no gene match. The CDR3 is CASSLGGRADTQYF. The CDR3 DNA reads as TGTGCCAGCAGCTTAGGCGGGAGGGCAGATACGCAGTATTTT.

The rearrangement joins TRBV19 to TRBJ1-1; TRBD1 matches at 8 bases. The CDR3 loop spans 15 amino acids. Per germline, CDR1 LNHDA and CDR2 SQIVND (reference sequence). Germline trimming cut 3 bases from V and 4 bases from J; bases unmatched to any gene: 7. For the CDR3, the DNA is TGTGCCAGTAGTATCGTTGGACAGGGAGGCACTGAAGCTTTCTTT. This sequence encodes CASSIVGQGGTEAFF.

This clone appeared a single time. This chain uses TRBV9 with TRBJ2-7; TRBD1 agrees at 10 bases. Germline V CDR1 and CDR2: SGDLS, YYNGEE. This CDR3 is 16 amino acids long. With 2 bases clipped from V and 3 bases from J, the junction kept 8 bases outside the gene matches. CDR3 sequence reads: CASSVGQGGLLYEQYF. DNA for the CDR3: TGTGCCAGCAGCGTCGGACAGGGGGGCCTTCTCTACGAGCAGTACTTC.

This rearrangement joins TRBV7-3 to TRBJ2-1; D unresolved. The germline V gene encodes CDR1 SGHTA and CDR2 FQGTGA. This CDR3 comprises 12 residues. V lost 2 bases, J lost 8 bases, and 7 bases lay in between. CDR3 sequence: CASSLSVDEQFF. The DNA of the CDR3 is TGTGCCAGCAGCTTATCTGTCGATGAGCAGTTCTTC. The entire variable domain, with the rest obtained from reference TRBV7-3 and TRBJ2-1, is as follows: GAGVSQTPSNKVTEKGKYVELRCDPISGHTALYWYRQSLGQGPEFLIYFQGTGAADDSGLPNDRFFAVRPEGSVSTLKIQRTERGDSAVYLCASSLSVDEQFFGPGTRLTVL.

CDR3 sequence (DNA): TGTGCCAGCAGCCTCGACAGGGTTGAAAACACCATATATTTT. Protein sequence: CASSLDRVENTIYF. This chain joins TRBV7-8 and TRBJ1-3, with 7 bases lining up with TRBD1. V dropped 5 bases and J dropped 6; count of bases not matched to a gene: 7. CDR1 and CDR2 from the germline V gene are SGHVS and FQNEAQ. The CDR3 sequence is 14 residues long.

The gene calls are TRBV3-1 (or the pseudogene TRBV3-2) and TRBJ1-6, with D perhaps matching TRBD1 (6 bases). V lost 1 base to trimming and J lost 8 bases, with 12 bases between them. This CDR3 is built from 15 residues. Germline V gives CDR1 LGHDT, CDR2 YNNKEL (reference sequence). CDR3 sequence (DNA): TGTGCCAGCAGCCAAGGTGGGGGCAGTTATTCACCCCTCCACTTT. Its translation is CASSQGGGSYSPLHF.

The CDR3, as DNA: TGTGCCAGCAGCGTGGCAGGGATCTCTAGCACAGATACGCAGTATTTT. This encodes CASSVAGISSTDTQYF. The rearrangement links TRBV9 to TRBJ2-3; a weak D match, TRBD1 (5 bases). Germline CDR1 is SGDLS and CDR2 is YYNGEE. V was shortened by 2 bases and J by 0 bases, with 13 bases between the two germline ends. There are 16 residues in the CDR3.

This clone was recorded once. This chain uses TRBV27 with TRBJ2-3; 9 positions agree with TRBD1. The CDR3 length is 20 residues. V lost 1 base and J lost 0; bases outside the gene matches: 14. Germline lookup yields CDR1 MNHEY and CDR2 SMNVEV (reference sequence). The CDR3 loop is CASSLWSGWDRVSSTDTQYF. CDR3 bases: TGTGCCAGCAGTTTATGGTCGGGCTGGGACAGGGTTTCGAGCACAGATACGCAGTATTTT.

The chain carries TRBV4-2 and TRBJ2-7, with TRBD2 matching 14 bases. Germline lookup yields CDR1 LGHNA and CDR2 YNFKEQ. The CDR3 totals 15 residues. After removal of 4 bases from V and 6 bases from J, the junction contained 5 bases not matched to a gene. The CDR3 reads CASSLPGTSGSEQYF. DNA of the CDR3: TGTGCCAGCAGCCTCCCCGGGACTAGCGGGAGCGAGCAGTACTTC.

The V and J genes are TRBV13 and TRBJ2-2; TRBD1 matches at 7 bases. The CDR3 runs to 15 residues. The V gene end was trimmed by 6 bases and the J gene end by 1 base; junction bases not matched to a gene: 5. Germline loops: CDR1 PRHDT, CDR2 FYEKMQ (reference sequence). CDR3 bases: TGTGCCAGCAGGATGGACAGGTTGAACACCGGGGAGCTGTTTTTT. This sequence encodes CASRMDRLNTGELFF.

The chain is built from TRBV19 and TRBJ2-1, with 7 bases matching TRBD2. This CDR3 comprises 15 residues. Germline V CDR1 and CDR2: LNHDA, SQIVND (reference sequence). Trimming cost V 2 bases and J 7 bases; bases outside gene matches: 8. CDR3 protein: CASSINTGTMNEQFF. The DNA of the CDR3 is TGTGCCAGTAGTATAAATACCGGGACTATGAATGAGCAGTTCTTC.

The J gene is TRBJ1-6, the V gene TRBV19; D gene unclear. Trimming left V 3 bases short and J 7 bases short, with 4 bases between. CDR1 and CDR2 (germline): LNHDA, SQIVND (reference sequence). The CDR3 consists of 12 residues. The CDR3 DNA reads TGTGCCAGTAGTATGAGGAATTCACCCCTCCACTTT. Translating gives CASSMRNSPLHF.